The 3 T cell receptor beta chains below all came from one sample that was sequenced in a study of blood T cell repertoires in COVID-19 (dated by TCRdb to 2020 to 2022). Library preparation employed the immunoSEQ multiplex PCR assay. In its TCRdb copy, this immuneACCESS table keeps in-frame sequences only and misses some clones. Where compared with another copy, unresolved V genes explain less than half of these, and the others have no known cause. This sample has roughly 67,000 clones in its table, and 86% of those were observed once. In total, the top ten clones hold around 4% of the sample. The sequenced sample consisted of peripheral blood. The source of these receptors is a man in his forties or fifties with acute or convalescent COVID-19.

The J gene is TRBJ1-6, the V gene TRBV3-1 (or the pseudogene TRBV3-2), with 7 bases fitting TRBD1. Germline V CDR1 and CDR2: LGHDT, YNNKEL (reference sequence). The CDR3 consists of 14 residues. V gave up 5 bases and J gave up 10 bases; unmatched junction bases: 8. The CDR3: CASSRGQLDSPLHF. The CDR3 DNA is TGTGCCAGCAGCAGGGGACAGCTCGACTCACCCCTCCACTTT.

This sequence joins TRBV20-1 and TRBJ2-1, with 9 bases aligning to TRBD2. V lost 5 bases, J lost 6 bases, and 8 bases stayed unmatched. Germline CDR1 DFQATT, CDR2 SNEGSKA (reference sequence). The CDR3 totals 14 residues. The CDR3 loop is CSARGTSLGNEQFF. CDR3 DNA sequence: TGCAGTGCTCGTGGGACTAGCTTAGGCAATGAGCAGTTCTTC.

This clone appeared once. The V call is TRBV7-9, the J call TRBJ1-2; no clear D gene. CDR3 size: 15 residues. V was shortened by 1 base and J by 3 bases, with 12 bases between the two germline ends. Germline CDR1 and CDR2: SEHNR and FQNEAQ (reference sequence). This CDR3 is CASSLVRAGDYGYTF. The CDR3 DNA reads TGTGCCAGCAGCTTAGTACGGGCGGGAGACTATGGCTACACCTTC.